The clone carrying this T cell receptor (beta chain) was seen more than once but under ten times. Its antigen remains unidentified. Populations isolated by sorting all had purity greater than 95%. Expressed TCRB transcripts were sequenced, since all the RNA that had been isolated was reverse transcribed. Sequenced by immunoSEQ multiplex PCR; TCRdb stores in-frame clones only, minus some. This sample carries 280,000 or so clones, approximately 15% of them seen once, and the ten largest clones take roughly 0.015%. The data derive from a study of beta chain features in type 1 diabetes. Regarding the study as a whole: Naive, central memory and Treg TCRB repertoires appeared more alike in patients than in healthy donors. A moderate, significant TCRB CDR3 shortening appeared in type 1 diabetes across four CD4+ subsets.

Germline CDR1 SSHAT, CDR2 FNYEAQ (reference sequence). CDR3 length: 13 amino acids. The germline V and J ends were trimmed by 5 bases and 4 bases, with 9 bases remaining between them. The sequencing sample was made of naive CD4+ T cells from blood. The receptor's source is a man between 18 and 35 years old with type 1 diabetes. The chain couples TRBV7-7 to TRBJ1-5; D remains unclear. The CDR3 reads CASSPRDNQPQHF. The CDR3 DNA reads as TGTGCCAGCAGCCCGAGGGATAATCAGCCCCAGCATTTT.